The 32 T cell receptor beta chains listed next were all sequenced from one sample in a study of T cell responses to AZD1222 COVID-19 vaccine (dated by TCRdb to the early 2020s). The sample's time point label is to be understood as: baseline before first vaccination. Library construction relied on the immunoSEQ multiplex PCR assay. This immuneACCESS table, as held by TCRdb, lists in-frame sequences with V and J called but not all clones. Of the missing ones, under half trace to an unresolved V gene in checked studies; the others have no known cause. The sample table contains some 150,000 clones; only one count was recorded for about 89% of them. Jointly, the top ten make up 1.5% to 2% of the sample. The sample in question was peripheral blood, obtained on day 0 of AZD1222 vaccination. These TCRs come from an adult in good health.

The V and J genes are TRBV4-1 and TRBJ1-1, with D maybe TRBD1 (6 bases). CDR3 size: 15 residues. Deletions cut 2 bases from V and 1 base from J, with 11 bases between. Germline CDR1 reads MGHRA; CDR2 reads YSYEKL. Written as DNA, the CDR3 is TGCGCCAGCAGCCAACTCGGACAGCAGAACACTGAAGCTTTCTTT. Translated, it gives CASSQLGQQNTEAFF.

This clone showed up just once. The chain combines TRBV4-1 with TRBJ1-2; weak D call: TRBD1 (5 bases). The germline CDR1 and CDR2 sequences are MGHRA and YSYEKL. The CDR3 contains 13 residues. Trimming shortened V by 2 bases and J by 4 bases, and 8 bases separated the two germline ends. The DNA for the CDR3 is TGCGCCAGCAGCCAAAGACAGTTCTATGGCTACACCTTC. This sequence encodes CASSQRQFYGYTF.

This chain uses TRBV5-6 with TRBJ1-6; tentative D call: TRBD1 (5 bases). The CDR3 extends over 18 amino acids. Germline values: CDR1 SGHDT, CDR2 YYEEEE. Trimming left V 0 bases short and J 0 bases short, with 13 bases between. Here the CDR3 reads CASSLARAGSSYNSPLHF. CDR3 in DNA: TGTGCCAGCAGCTTGGCCAGGGCGGGGAGCTCCTATAATTCACCCCTCCACTTT.

The J gene is TRBJ2-7, the V gene TRBV2; the D gene is possibly TRBD2 (6 bases). The CDR3 sequence is 13 residues long. The germline gives CDR1 SNHLY, CDR2 FYNNEI. V shed 6 bases and J shed 6 bases, with 15 bases lying between them. This chain's CDR3 is CASSIAGGVEQYF. Here the CDR3 DNA reads TGTGCCAGCAGCATCGCAGGAGGGGTCGAGCAGTACTTC.

V and J are TRBV6-5 and TRBJ1-1; 7 positions match TRBD1. The CDR3 is 12 residues long. Germline CDR1 and CDR2: MNHEY and SVGAGI. The J segment lost 9 bases and the V segment lost 2 bases, leaving 3 bases of the junction unmatched. The CDR3 coding sequence is TGTGCCAGCAGTTACAGGGGGCGTAAAGCTTTCTTT. Translated, it gives CASSYRGRKAFF.

In this sample, this clone turned up once. The genes are TRBV20-1 and TRBJ1-1; D unresolved. The CDR3 is 10 residues long. Trimming removed 3 bases from V and 6 bases from J, with 5 bases in between. Per germline, CDR1 DFQATT and CDR2 SNEGSKA (reference sequence). The CDR3 coding sequence is TGCAGTGCTAGGACACCTGAAGCTTTCTTT. Protein sequence: CSARTPEAFF.

This chain joins TRBV13 and TRBJ1-1, with D hard to call. CDR3 length: 14 amino acids. Germline V gene sequence: CDR1 PRHDT, CDR2 FYEKMQ (reference sequence). V was clipped by 5 bases and J by 0 bases, with 10 bases between them. The CDR3 coding sequence is TGTGCCAGCAGCCAAAGGGTTATGAACACTGAAGCTTTCTTT. Its protein product is CASSQRVMNTEAFF.

The chain joins TRBV6-5 to TRBJ2-7; D may be TRBD1 (6 bases). Germline values: CDR1 MNHEY, CDR2 SVGAGI. The CDR3 contains 13 residues. V was shortened by 6 bases and J by 2 bases, with 11 bases between the two germline ends. CDR3: CASRDSGAYEQYV. The CDR3 nucleotides read TGTGCCAGCAGGGACTCAGGGGCCTACGAGCAGTACGTC.

The chain carries TRBV20-1 and TRBJ2-5; D gene uncertain. V dropped 1 base and J dropped 5 bases, with 5 bases sitting between them. Germline V gene sequence: CDR1 DFQATT, CDR2 SNEGSKA (reference sequence). The CDR3 contains 11 residues. For the CDR3, the DNA is TGCAGTGCTAGAGTTAGCGAGACCCAGTACTTC. It specifies CSARVSETQYF.

The genes are TRBV6-5 and TRBJ1-2; TRBD1 is a possible D gene (5 bases). This CDR3 has 14 amino acids. CDR1 MNHEY and CDR2 SVGAGI come from the germline V gene. Between the trimmed V and J ends, which lost 7 bases and 0 bases, there was a span of 12 bases. The CDR3 loop is CASTSAGSNYGYTF. CDR3 bases: TGTGCCAGCACCTCAGCAGGGTCTAACTATGGCTACACCTTC.

The chain carries TRBV9 and TRBJ2-3; TRBD2 is a possible D gene (7 bases). Germline V gene lookup returns CDR1 SGDLS and CDR2 YYNGEE. This CDR3 has 15 residues. Trimming took 3 bases from V and 2 from J, leaving 13 bases between them. CDR3 in DNA: TGTGCCAGCAGCGCCCTCCGGGGGGCCACAGATACGCAGTATTTT. Residues: CASSALRGATDTQYF. The variable domain in full, with the rest retrieved from reference TRBV9 and TRBJ2-3, is DSGVTQTPKHLITATGQRVTLRCSPRSGDLSVYWYQQSLDQGLQFLIQYYNGEERAKGNILERFSAQQFPDLHSELNLSSLELGDSALYFCASSALRGATDTQYFGPGTRLTVL.

This chain links TRBV6-6 with TRBJ2-7; a possible D gene is TRBD1 (5 bases). V lost 0 bases, J lost 6 bases, and 18 bases lay in between. This CDR3 is 16 amino acids long. CDR1 is MNHNY, CDR2 SVGAGI, per germline (reference sequence). The CDR3, as DNA: TGTGCCAGCAGTTACTCGCCTAGTAAGGGGCGGTTCGAGCAGTACGTC. Translation gives CASSYSPSKGRFEQYV.

This chain connects TRBV2 to TRBJ2-4; TRBD2 might be the D (6 bases). The CDR3 runs to 13 residues. CDR1 is SNHLY, CDR2 FYNNEI, per germline. Trimming stripped 3 bases from V and 9 bases from J, with 12 bases between. As DNA, the CDR3 is TGTGCCAGCAGTGATACTAGGCGGGGCATTCAGTACTTC. It is translated as CASSDTRRGIQYF. Complete variable domain (other parts from reference TRBV2 and TRBJ2-4): EPEVTQTPSHQVTQMGQEVILRCVPISNHLYFYWYRQILGQKVEFLVSFYNNEISEKSEIFDDQFSVERPDGSNFTLKIRSTKLEDSAMYFCASSDTRRGIQYFGAGTRLSVL.

The chain has TRBV5-1 and TRBJ1-2; TRBD1 matches 9 bases. V gave up 1 base and J gave up 4 bases; unmatched junction bases: 5. CDR3 length equals 15 residues. Germline V gene data show CDR1 as SGHRS and CDR2 as YFSETQ. The CDR3 sequence is CASSLQPGQGYGYTF. CDR3 sequence (DNA): TGCGCCAGCAGCTTGCAACCGGGACAGGGCTATGGCTACACCTTC.

The chain recombines TRBV18 with TRBJ2-7, with D perhaps matching TRBD2 (6 bases). With 6 bases removed from V and 3 bases from J, the gap between germline ends came to 15 bases. The CDR3 totals 14 residues. CDR1 KGHSH and CDR2 LQKENI come from the germline V gene. CDR3 DNA sequence: TGTGCCAGCTCTGTAGCGGCAACTTACTACGAGCAGTACTTC. Translated: CASSVAATYYEQYF.

The gene calls are TRBV6-2 or TRBV6-3 and TRBJ2-7; TRBD2 matches at 8 bases. V trimming: 5 bases; J trimming: 4 bases; junction bases outside the gene matches: 10. This CDR3 comprises 15 residues. Germline V gene lookup returns CDR1 MNHEY and CDR2 SVGEGT. CDR3 in amino acids: CASSPDSGRGYEQYF. The CDR3 bases are TGTGCCAGCAGTCCCGACAGCGGGAGAGGGTACGAGCAGTACTTC.

This sequence joins TRBV10-2 and TRBJ2-3, with a weak D call TRBD2 (6 bases). The CDR3 is made up of 17 amino acids. The V end lost 7 bases, the J end lost 0 bases, and 20 bases lay between the germline ends. The germline V gene has CDR1 WSHSY and CDR2 SAAADI. The CDR3 region is CASIIRLVDFSTDTQYF. DNA of the CDR3: TGCGCCAGCATTATTAGACTAGTAGATTTTAGCACAGATACGCAGTATTTT.

Here the CDR3 reads CASREPGQMNTEAFF. The CDR3 DNA reads TGTGCCAGCAGGGAACCGGGACAGATGAACACTGAAGCTTTCTTT. The J gene is TRBJ1-1, the V gene TRBV28; 7 nucleotides line up with TRBD1. V dropped 6 bases and J dropped 0; count of bases not matched to a gene: 7. CDR3 length: 15 amino acids. Germline V gene lookup returns CDR1 MDHEN and CDR2 SYDVKM.

The rearrangement uses TRBV27 and TRBJ2-7, with 7 bases fitting TRBD1. The CDR3 extends over 13 amino acids. Germline trimming cut 5 bases from V and 6 bases from J; bases unmatched to any gene: 7. Germline-derived CDR1 and CDR2 are MNHEY and SMNVEV (reference sequence). The CDR3 DNA reads TGTGCCAGCAGTATCGGACAGGCAGGCGAGCAGTACTTC. Translating it yields CASSIGQAGEQYF.

The rearrangement links TRBV30 to TRBJ1-5, with 8 bases that match TRBD1. CDR1 is GTSNPN and CDR2 is SVGIG in the germline V gene (reference sequence). This CDR3 has 18 amino acids. The V gene end was trimmed by 0 bases and the J gene end by 1 base; junction bases not matched to a gene: 11. CDR3 coding DNA: TGTGCCTGGAGTGTTCGGGCAGGGGGCATTCGGAGCAATCAGCCCCAGCATTTT. Encoded protein: CAWSVRAGGIRSNQPQHF.

The chain carries TRBV5-4 and TRBJ1-1, with D perhaps TRBD1 (6 bases). Trimming pared 4 bases from V and 6 bases from J, leaving 19 bases between. CDR1 and CDR2 (germline): SGHNT, YYREEE (reference sequence). The CDR3 consists of 15 residues. The CDR3 loop reads CASSHGTIGKAEAFF. CDR3 DNA: TGTGCCAGCAGCCACGGGACAATAGGTAAGGCTGAAGCTTTCTTT.

The chain combines TRBV10-1 with TRBJ1-2; a weak D match, TRBD1 (5 bases). Per germline, CDR1 WNHNN and CDR2 SYGVQD (reference sequence). The CDR3 sequence is 14 residues long. Between the trimmed V and J ends, which lost 9 bases and 2 bases, there was a span of 16 bases. In nucleotides, the CDR3 is TGCGCCAGGCCACGGGGCTGTAGCAACTATGGCTACACCTTC. Protein: CARPRGCSNYGYTF.

This clone has a handful of counts. The chain combines TRBV2 with TRBJ2-1; 9 nucleotides agree with TRBD1. Germline values: CDR1 SNHLY, CDR2 FYNNEI. This CDR3 is 14 amino acids long. The J segment lost 1 base and the V segment lost 10 bases, leaving 5 bases of the junction unmatched. The CDR3 is CATGGQGSYNEQFF. In DNA form, the CDR3 reads TGTGCCACTGGGGGACAGGGATCCTACAATGAGCAGTTCTTC.

V usage is TRBV7-2 and J usage is TRBJ2-1, with 7 bases identical to TRBD2. CDR1 SGHTA and CDR2 FQGNSA come from the germline V gene. V shed 5 bases and J 8 bases; nucleotides not matched to a gene: 21. This CDR3 spans 18 amino acids. The DNA of the CDR3 is TGTGCCAGCAGCCGGGGCACGATTAGAGCGGGACGGGGAGATGAGCAGTTCTTC. Its translation is CASSRGTIRAGRGDEQFF.

Turning to this clone: The limits of the CDR3 on the DNA are not certain, so only TCRdb's listed CDR3 is given. The chain carries TRBV29-1 and TRBJ1-1. The CDR3 is 13 residues long, ends included. CDR1 and CDR2 from the germline V gene are SQVTM and ANQGSEA. CDR3: CSVEDPVGEGSFF.

The chain employs TRBV4-2 and TRBJ2-5, with D uncertain. The germline CDR1 and CDR2 sequences are LGHNA and YNFKEQ. Deletions cut 1 base from V and 4 bases from J, with 19 bases between. The CDR3 is made up of 17 amino acids. The CDR3 is CASSQGRAHHSGETQYF. The CDR3 bases are TGTGCCAGCAGCCAAGGCCGGGCCCATCATTCCGGAGAGACCCAGTACTTC.

This rearrangement joins TRBV10-2 to TRBJ2-5, with TRBD2 matching over 9 bases. The germline CDR1 and CDR2 sequences are WSHSY and SAAADI. This CDR3 has 14 amino acids. With V trimmed by 3 bases and J by 4 bases, 3 bases remained unmatched. The CDR3 sequence is CASSEAGGTETQYF. CDR3 DNA sequence: TGCGCCAGCAGTGAAGCGGGAGGTACAGAGACCCAGTACTTC.

The V and J genes are TRBV25-1 and TRBJ1-4; D is possibly TRBD1 (5 bases). The germline gives CDR1 MGHDK, CDR2 SYGVNS. Trimming removed 6 bases from V and 7 bases from J, with 12 bases in between. This CDR3 contains 13 residues. CDR3 DNA: TGTGCCAGCAGGCCCTCGGGGGTTGAAAAACTGTTTTTT. This translates into CASRPSGVEKLFF.

This chain links TRBV7-9 with TRBJ1-1, with 9 bases matching TRBD1. The CDR3 length is 15 residues. Germline trimming cut 5 bases from V and 2 bases from J; bases unmatched to any gene: 6. The germline gives CDR1 SEHNR, CDR2 FQNEAQ (reference sequence). Here the CDR3 DNA reads TGTGCCAGCAGCAAGGGACAGGGTATCAACACTGAAGCTTTCTTT. This sequence encodes CASSKGQGINTEAFF.

The gene calls are TRBV13 and TRBJ2-1, with 11 bases lining up with TRBD1. This CDR3 has 15 amino acids. Germline CDR1 and CDR2: PRHDT and FYEKMQ (reference sequence). J lost 4 bases, V lost 5 bases, and 4 bases had no gene match. The chain's CDR3 is CASSTRDRGYNEQFF. The DNA for the CDR3 is TGTGCCAGCAGCACGAGGGACAGGGGGTACAATGAGCAGTTCTTC.

DNA for the CDR3: TGTGCCAGCAGCCAAATGGGAAACACTGAAGCTTTCTTT. Translating it yields CASSQMGNTEAFF. The genes are TRBV3-1 (or the pseudogene TRBV3-2) and TRBJ1-1; D not resolved. CDR3 length: 13 amino acids. V was cut by 2 bases and J by 2 bases, with 6 bases left in between. Germline CDR1 and CDR2: LGHDT and YNNKEL (reference sequence).

The genes are TRBV27 and TRBJ1-1; D might be TRBD1 (5 bases). The germline V and J ends were trimmed by 5 bases and 0 bases, with 13 bases remaining between them. Per the germline V gene, CDR1 is MNHEY and CDR2 is SMNVEV (reference sequence). The CDR3 has 15 residues. The CDR3 here is CASSPQGEVNTEAFF. CDR3 DNA: TGTGCCAGCAGTCCACAAGGGGAGGTGAACACTGAAGCTTTCTTT.